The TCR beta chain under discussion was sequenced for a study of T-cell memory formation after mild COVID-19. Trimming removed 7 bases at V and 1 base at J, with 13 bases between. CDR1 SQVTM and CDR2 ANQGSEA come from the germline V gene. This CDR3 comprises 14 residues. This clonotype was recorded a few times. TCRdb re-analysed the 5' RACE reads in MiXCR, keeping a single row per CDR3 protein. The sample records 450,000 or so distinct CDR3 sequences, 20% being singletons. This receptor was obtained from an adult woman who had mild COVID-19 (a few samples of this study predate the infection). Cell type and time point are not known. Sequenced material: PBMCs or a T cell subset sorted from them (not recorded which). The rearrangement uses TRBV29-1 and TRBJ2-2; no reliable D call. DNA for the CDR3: TGCAGCGCTTTCACCACGGGGAACACCGGGGAGCTGTTTTTT. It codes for CSAFTTGNTGELFF.